The 18 T cell receptor beta chains listed next were all sequenced from one sample in a study of response to subunit inactivated influenza vaccine. TCRdb ran MiXCR on the RT-PCR reads and lists one entry per CDR3 protein. The table shows under 550,000 distinct CDR3 sequences, with about 7.2% occurring only once. Source: PBMCs from blood, taken around 2 years after vaccination. All receptors derive from a man between 50 and 70 years old who received an inactivated influenza vaccine.

V and J are TRBV6-6 and TRBJ2-1; D perhaps matches TRBD2 (6 bases). The CDR3 covers 13 residues. CDR1 is MNHNY and CDR2 is SVGAGI in the germline V gene (reference sequence). The V and J ends lost 2 bases and 12 bases respectively, with 14 bases between them. The CDR3 sequence is CASSYQAGLGQFF. DNA of the CDR3: TGTGCCAGCAGTTACCAAGCGGGCCTAGGGCAGTTCTTC.

This clonotype was counted a few times. The rearrangement joins TRBV29-1 to TRBJ2-4, with 8 positions matching TRBD2. V trimming: 4 bases; J trimming: 9 bases; junction bases outside the gene matches: 11. This CDR3 contains 14 residues. The V gene's germline CDR1 is SQVTM and CDR2 ANQGSEA. The CDR3 loop is CSVGSGIGQGIQYF. Written as DNA, the CDR3 is TGCAGCGTTGGTAGCGGGATTGGCCAGGGCATTCAGTACTTC.

This rearrangement joins TRBV9 to TRBJ2-7, with TRBD2 matching 7 bases. The CDR3 runs 16 residues. Germline-derived CDR1 and CDR2 are SGDLS and YYNGEE. Losses at the gene ends were 4 bases for V and 5 bases for J; bases not matched to a gene: 15. The CDR3 region has the DNA TGTGCCAGCAGCCCCTTGGGAGGACGGGGGGTTGACGAGCAGTACTTC. This codes for CASSPLGGRGVDEQYF.

This clonotype was counted only a few times. The CDR3 loop is CSARDGTGGREKLFF. The CDR3 DNA reads as TGCAGTGCTAGAGATGGGACAGGGGGAAGGGAAAAACTGTTTTTT. This chain connects TRBV20-1 to TRBJ1-4; 11 bases align to TRBD1. With V trimmed by 0 bases and J by 8 bases, 5 bases remained unmatched. This CDR3 is built from 15 residues. In germline, CDR1 is DFQATT, CDR2 SNEGSKA (reference sequence).

This clonotype appeared a few times. The chain joins TRBV7-2 to TRBJ2-3; D remains ambiguous. Germline CDR1 reads SGHTA; CDR2 reads FQGNSA. The CDR3 extends over 13 amino acids. V was trimmed by 4 bases and J by 2 bases, leaving 7 bases between them. In nucleotides, the CDR3 is TGTGCCAGCAGCTCAGCTTTCACAGATACGCAGTATTTT. It specifies CASSSAFTDTQYF.

This clonotype has a count of ten or more. This sequence joins TRBV12-3 or TRBV12-4 and TRBJ1-2; 8 positions agree with TRBD1. This CDR3 contains 14 residues. The V and J ends lost 6 bases and 5 bases, in that order; junction bases with no gene match: 8. CDR3 amino acids: CASSRGQGGYGYTF. Here the CDR3 DNA reads TGTGCCAGCAGCCGTGGACAGGGCGGATATGGCTACACCTTC.

This clonotype occurred once. The chain uses TRBV7-9 and TRBJ2-1; 7 nucleotides align to TRBD2. V lost 2 bases, J lost 5 bases, and 3 bases stayed unmatched. CDR3 length: 14 amino acids. Per the germline V gene, CDR1 is SEHNR and CDR2 is FQNEAQ (reference sequence). The CDR3, as DNA: TGTGCCAGCAGCTTATCGGGAGGTCACAATGAGCAGTTCTTC. Its translation: CASSLSGGHNEQFF.

This clonotype came up many times. The chain links TRBV12-3 or TRBV12-4 to TRBJ2-2; D gene uncertain. This CDR3 contains 12 residues. Trimming took 2 bases from V and 7 from J, leaving 5 bases between them. CDR3 amino acids: CASSLNGGELFF. The CDR3 DNA follows: TGTGCCAGCAGTTTAAATGGCGGGGAGCTGTTTTTT.

The chain employs TRBV12-3 or TRBV12-4 and TRBJ2-1; 7 nucleotides align to TRBD1. V lost 5 bases and J lost 8; bases outside the gene matches: 9. The CDR3 has 14 amino acids. The CDR3, as DNA: TGTGCCAGCAGTCTCGGACAGGTCTGGCATGAGCAGTTCTTC. It encodes CASSLGQVWHEQFF.

There are many counts of this clonotype. The chain has TRBV5-1 and TRBJ2-5, with 9 bases identical to TRBD1. The CDR3 covers 15 residues. Germline loops: CDR1 SGHRS, CDR2 YFSETQ. The ends lost 3 bases at V and 5 bases at J; junction bases unmatched: 8. The CDR3 loop reads CASSWWTGARETQYF. DNA for the CDR3: TGCGCCAGCAGCTGGTGGACAGGGGCACGGGAGACCCAGTACTTC.

This clonotype was seen ten or more times. The rearrangement joins TRBV5-1 to TRBJ2-4; no reliable D call. Per the germline V gene, CDR1 is SGHRS and CDR2 is YFSETQ. The CDR3 loop spans 13 amino acids. V was cut by 0 bases and J by 5 bases, with 6 bases left in between. CDR3 loop: CASSLAGENIQYF. In nucleotides, the CDR3 is TGCGCCAGCAGCTTGGCTGGGGAAAACATTCAGTACTTC.

This clonotype was seen a few times. This chain uses TRBV7-2 with TRBJ1-2; weak D call: TRBD1 (5 bases). The CDR3 is 12 amino acids. The germline V gene has CDR1 SGHTA and CDR2 FQGNSA. Trimming took 7 bases from V and 7 from J, leaving 13 bases between them. The CDR3 sequence: CASTEQGFGYTF. The DNA of the CDR3 is TGTGCCAGCACCGAGCAGGGTTTTGGCTACACCTTC.

This clonotype was seen at least ten times. This sequence joins TRBV4-3 and TRBJ2-1; D gene uncertain. Germline values: CDR1 LGHNA, CDR2 YSLEER. This CDR3 comprises 15 residues. Between the trimmed V and J ends, which lost 0 bases and 2 bases, there was a span of 8 bases. CDR3 protein: CASSQDITAYNEQFF. CDR3 DNA: TGCGCCAGCAGCCAAGATATCACTGCCTACAATGAGCAGTTCTTC.

V usage is TRBV4-3 and J usage is TRBJ2-3; D might be TRBD1 or TRBD2, each matching 5 bases. Between the trimmed V and J ends, which lost 0 bases and 6 bases, there was a span of 13 bases. The CDR3 is made up of 15 amino acids. The germline V gene has CDR1 LGHNA and CDR2 YSLEER. As DNA, the CDR3 is TGCGCCAGCAGCCAAGACTGGGGGAAACGGGATACGCAGTATTTT. It yields the protein CASSQDWGKRDTQYF.

The genes are TRBV4-2 and TRBJ1-5; TRBD1 aligns across 10 bases. This CDR3 is 17 amino acids long. V was pared by 1 base and J by 5 bases, with 8 bases of the junction left unmatched. Germline V CDR1 and CDR2: LGHNA, YNFKEQ. CDR3 nucleotide sequence: TGTGCCAGCAGCCAAGTACGACAGGGGGCTTTGTATCAGCCCCAGCATTTT. Translated: CASSQVRQGALYQPQHF.

This clonotype was seen ten or more times. The chain employs TRBV14 and TRBJ2-3; D is possibly TRBD1 or TRBD2 (5 bases each). V dropped 4 bases and J dropped 2 bases, with 13 bases sitting between them. This CDR3 is built from 15 residues. The germline V gene encodes CDR1 SGHDN and CDR2 FVKESK. DNA for the CDR3: TGTGCCAGCAGCCCGGGACGGACCTCCACAGATACGCAGTATTTT. This encodes CASSPGRTSTDTQYF.

The V gene is TRBV18, the J gene TRBJ2-7; D is perhaps TRBD1 (6 bases). The CDR3 has 15 amino acids. Germline CDR1 KGHSH, CDR2 LQKENI. With 3 bases removed from V and 0 bases from J, the gap between germline ends came to 12 bases. CDR3 amino acids: CASSPKTGTSYEQYF. Written as DNA, the CDR3 is TGTGCCAGCTCACCGAAGACAGGCACCTCCTACGAGCAGTACTTC.

This clonotype was seen a handful of times. CDR3 sequence: CSARDSGTSAYNEQFF. The CDR3 nucleotides read TGCAGTGCTAGAGATTCCGGGACTAGCGCCTACAATGAGCAGTTCTTC. The chain links TRBV20-1 to TRBJ2-1, with 10 bases that match TRBD2. V shed 0 bases and J 2 bases; nucleotides not matched to a gene: 4. CDR1 is DFQATT and CDR2 is SNEGSKA in the germline V gene (reference sequence). The CDR3 sequence is 16 residues long.